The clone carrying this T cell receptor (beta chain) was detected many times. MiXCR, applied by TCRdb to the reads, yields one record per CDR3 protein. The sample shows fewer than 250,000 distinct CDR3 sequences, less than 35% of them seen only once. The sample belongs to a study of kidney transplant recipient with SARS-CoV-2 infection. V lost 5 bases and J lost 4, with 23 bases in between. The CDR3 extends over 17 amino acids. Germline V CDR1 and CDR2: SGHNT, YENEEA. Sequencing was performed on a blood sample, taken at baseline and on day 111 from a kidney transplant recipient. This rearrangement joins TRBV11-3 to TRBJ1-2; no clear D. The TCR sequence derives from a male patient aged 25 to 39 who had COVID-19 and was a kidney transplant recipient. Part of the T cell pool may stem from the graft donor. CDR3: CASSVRSDLGKTYGYTF. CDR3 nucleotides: TGTGCCAGCAGCGTTCGCTCCGATCTCGGAAAGACCTATGGCTACACCTTC.